The clone carrying this T cell receptor beta chain was picked up a small number of times. The sample is drawn from a study of blood T cell repertoires in COVID-19. Libraries were prepared by immunoSEQ multiplex PCR; TCRdb keeps only in-frame clonotypes and omits some of them. The sample consists of about 160,000 clones, approximately 82% of them appearing once. The germline V gene encodes CDR1 SGHRS and CDR2 YFSETQ. V lost 2 bases, J lost 2 bases, and 5 bases stayed unmatched. The CDR3 is 17 amino acids. The sample was PBMCs or T cells enriched from blood (not recorded which). The chain carries TRBV5-1 and TRBJ2-1; 12 positions match TRBD1. The receptor was isolated from a man between 60 and 70 years old who had recovered from COVID-19. CDR3 DNA: TGCGCCAGCAGCTTTACCGGGACAGGGGGCCCCTACAATGAGCAGTTCTTC. It specifies CASSFTGTGGPYNEQFF.